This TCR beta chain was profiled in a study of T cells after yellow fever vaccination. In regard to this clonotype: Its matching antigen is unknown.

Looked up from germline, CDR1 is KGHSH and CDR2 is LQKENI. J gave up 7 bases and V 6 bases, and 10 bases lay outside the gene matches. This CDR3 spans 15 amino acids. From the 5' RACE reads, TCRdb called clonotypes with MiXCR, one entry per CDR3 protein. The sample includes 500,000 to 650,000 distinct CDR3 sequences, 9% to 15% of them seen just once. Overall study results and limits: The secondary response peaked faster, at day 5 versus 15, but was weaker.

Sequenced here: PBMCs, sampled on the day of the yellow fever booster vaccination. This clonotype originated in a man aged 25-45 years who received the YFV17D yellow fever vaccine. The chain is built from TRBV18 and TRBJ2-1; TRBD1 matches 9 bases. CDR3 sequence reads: CASSRDRGVKNEQFF. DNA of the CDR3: TGTGCCAGCTCGCGAGACAGGGGGGTTAAGAATGAGCAGTTCTTC.